These 7 T cell receptor beta chains were sequenced from one sample in a study of radiation and T cells in renal cell carcinoma. Time point defined: blood 2 weeks post-SBRT. Treatment specified: 15 Gy SBRT to primary tumor, nephrectomy 4 weeks later. Using immunoSEQ multiplex PCR, the repertoire was profiled, and TCRdb retains in-frame clones only, with some absent. The data show more than 20,000 clones, roughly 80% seen once. Material: blood, obtained from a patient whose treatment included radiotherapy and nephrectomy. These receptor sequences come from a man aged 60 to 69 with renal cell carcinoma.

This chain uses TRBV27 with TRBJ2-7; tentatively, D is TRBD1 (5 bases). V lost 6 bases, J lost 0 bases, and 21 bases lay in between. The CDR3 has 17 residues. From germline, CDR1 is MNHEY and CDR2 SMNVEV (reference sequence). CDR3: CASRVTTQTATSYEQYF. The DNA for the CDR3 is TGTGCCAGCAGAGTGACAACCCAGACAGCTACCTCCTACGAGCAGTACTTC.

The rearrangement links TRBV6-5 to TRBJ1-5; D unresolved. Trimming removed 4 bases at V and 9 bases at J, with 10 bases between. Germline loops: CDR1 MNHEY, CDR2 SVGAGI. The CDR3 has 12 amino acids. In nucleotides, the CDR3 is TGTGCCAGCAGTTTAGTGGAGGGGCCCCAGCATTTT. Translated, it gives CASSLVEGPQHF.

This chain joins TRBV18 and TRBJ2-7; D possibly corresponds to TRBD2 (5 bases). The CDR3 is made up of 14 amino acids. Germline CDR1 is KGHSH and CDR2 is LQKENI. Trimming shortened V by 3 bases and J by 5 bases, and 14 bases separated the two germline ends. The CDR3 sequence: CASSPPGEGNEQYF. The CDR3 coding sequence is TGTGCCAGCTCACCTCCGGGTGAGGGCAACGAGCAGTACTTC.

This chain connects TRBV28 to TRBJ1-5; TRBD1 matches at 7 bases. V dropped 2 bases and J dropped 4; count of bases not matched to a gene: 2. This CDR3 contains 14 residues. Germline V lookup: CDR1 MDHEN, CDR2 SYDVKM. CDR3: CASSLGTDNQPQHF. In DNA form, the CDR3 reads TGTGCCAGCAGTTTAGGGACAGATAATCAGCCCCAGCATTTT.

The gene calls are TRBV5-6 and TRBJ2-7; 9 bases are a match to TRBD1. The germline gives CDR1 SGHDT, CDR2 YYEEEE. V was pared by 3 bases and J by 6 bases, with 4 bases of the junction left unmatched. The CDR3 spans 13 residues. CDR3 in amino acids: CASSWDRAGEQYF. In DNA form, the CDR3 reads TGTGCCAGCAGCTGGGACAGGGCGGGCGAGCAGTACTTC. The full variable domain, in which reference TRBV5-6 and TRBJ2-7 provide the parts outside the CDR3, is DAGVTQSPTHLIKTRGQQVTLRCSPKSGHDTVSWYQQALGQGPQFIFQYYEEEERQRGNFPDRFSGHQFPNYSSELNVNALLLGDSALYLCASSWDRAGEQYFGPGTRLTVT.

The table lists this clone with a few counts. The chain uses TRBV5-8 and TRBJ2-3; the D gene is possibly TRBD1 (6 bases). Trimming stripped 4 bases from V and 0 bases from J, with 12 bases between. Germline CDR1 and CDR2: SGHTS and YDEGEE. This CDR3 has 15 residues. The DNA of the CDR3 is TGTGCCAGCAGCGCGGACAGATCTAGCACAGATACGCAGTATTTT. Amino acid sequence: CASSADRSSTDTQYF.

This chain links TRBV7-2 with TRBJ2-6; tentatively, D is TRBD2 (6 bases). The V and J ends lost 4 bases and 2 bases respectively, with 18 bases between them. The CDR3 is 18 amino acids. CDR1 and CDR2 from the germline V gene are SGHTA and FQGNSA. The CDR3 sequence is CASSWGDWRGPGANVLTF. DNA for the CDR3: TGTGCCAGCAGCTGGGGGGATTGGCGAGGGCCTGGGGCCAACGTCCTGACTTTC.